This T cell receptor beta chain was obtained from a study of CD8 T cells in Susac syndrome. Germline V gene sequence: CDR1 LGHNT, CDR2 FRNRAP. This CDR3 is built from 12 residues. Trimming removed 7 bases at V and 2 bases at J, with 6 bases between. Reverse transcription used 0.5 to 1 ug RNA and random hexamers. The CDR3 of TCR beta was amplified by immunoSEQ multiplex PCR across 54 Vbeta and 13 Jbeta. TCRdb ran MiXCR on the immunoSEQ multiplex PCR reads and lists one entry per CDR3 protein. The sample carries some 140,000 distinct CDR3 sequences, just under 95% recorded once. On this clonotype itself: Its antigen is currently unknown.

Study-wide findings and caveats: The total CD8+ repertoires yielded more than 15 Susac-specific public clones and the CD8+ TEMRA repertoires yielded roughly five.

The sample consisted of CD8+ T cells from PBMCs. The receptor was derived from a human donor with Susac syndrome. The V and J genes are TRBV12-5 and TRBJ2-4, with D hard to call. The DNA for the CDR3 is TGTGCTAGTGCAGAGACCAAAAACATTCAGTACTTC. It translates to CASAETKNIQYF.